The present entry profiles one T cell receptor (beta chain) with its context. Antigen unknown. With 2 bases removed from V and 9 bases from J, the gap between germline ends came to 12 bases. This CDR3 region has 13 residues. Germline CDR1 KGHDR, CDR2 SFDVKD. The entry originates in a study of T cell responses to AZD1222 COVID-19 vaccine. In the study overall: Second-dose intervals of approximately 4 or approximately 12 weeks were pooled.

This table comes from immunoSEQ multiplex PCR, and its TCRdb copy is limited to in-frame clones, with some not included. The sample records 95,000 to 150,000 clones, over 75% being singletons. Study observations and caveats: Repertoire sampling occurred only after the peak T cell response. Reports say nearly half of spike-specific TCRs go after unmutated variant regions. Donors, mostly white British, included more females; clonal diversity was possibly underestimated.

The material sequenced was peripheral blood, taken on day 0 of AZD1222 vaccination. The receptor was isolated from an adult in good health. The rearrangement uses TRBV24-1 and TRBJ1-2; D might be TRBD1 (5 bases). This CDR3 is CATSDSWGSSYTF. The CDR3 nucleotides read TGTGCCACCAGTGATTCGTGGGGGTCGAGCTACACCTTC.